These 18 T cell receptor beta chains were all obtained from the same sample, sequenced in a study of T cell changes during pregnancy in multiple sclerosis. The assay was immunoSEQ multiplex PCR, and TCRdb's table has in-frame clones only and misses some. The table includes tens of thousands of clones, 93% detected once. Sequenced material: CD4+ T cells from peripheral blood mononuclear cells, taken in the third trimester of pregnancy. These receptors were taken from a female donor with multiple sclerosis, enrolled in a pregnancy study.

A few counts support this clone. The rearrangement joins TRBV4-2 to TRBJ1-2, with D possibly being TRBD1 (5 bases). Trimming shortened V by 3 bases and J by 2 bases, and 13 bases separated the two germline ends. CDR3 size: 15 residues. Germline V gene sequence: CDR1 LGHNA, CDR2 YNFKEQ. The CDR3 nucleotides read TGTGCCAGCAGCCAGTCCCCTCAGGGAAACTATGGCTACACCTTC. It codes for CASSQSPQGNYGYTF.

The CDR3 loop is CASSLTSGGPYEQYF. Here the CDR3 DNA reads TGTGCCAGCAGTCTGACTAGCGGGGGCCCCTACGAGCAGTACTTC. The chain combines TRBV6-5 with TRBJ2-7; TRBD2 agrees at 12 bases. The CDR3 has 15 residues. CDR1 and CDR2 from the germline V gene are MNHEY and SVGAGI. J lost 2 bases, V lost 5 bases, and 4 bases had no gene match.

V is TRBV9 and J is TRBJ2-5, with TRBD1 matching over 12 bases. The junction had 6 bases not matched to a gene; V was cut back by 4 bases and J by 2 bases. The length of the CDR3 is 16 residues. Germline loops: CDR1 SGDLS, CDR2 YYNGEE. In nucleotides, the CDR3 is TGTGCCAGCAGCCCAGGGACAGGGGGCGGTCAAGAGACCCAGTACTTC. Protein product: CASSPGTGGGQETQYF. Full variable domain (outside the CDR3, taken from reference TRBV9 and TRBJ2-5): DSGVTQTPKHLITATGQRVTLRCSPRSGDLSVYWYQQSLDQGLQFLIQYYNGEERAKGNILERFSAQQFPDLHSELNLSSLELGDSALYFCASSPGTGGGQETQYFGPGTRLLVL.

The chain recombines TRBV29-1 with TRBJ1-4; D perhaps matches TRBD1 (5 bases). V gave up 7 bases and J gave up 5 bases, with 8 bases separating them. Germline V gene sequence: CDR1 SQVTM, CDR2 ANQGSEA. This CDR3 has 11 amino acids. Here the CDR3 DNA reads TGCAGCGGGGGGGTCAATGAAAAACTGTTTTTT. Amino acid sequence: CSGGVNEKLFF. Supplemented by reference TRBV29-1 and TRBJ1-4, the full variable domain reads SAVISQKPSRDICQRGTSLTIQCQVDSQVTMMFWYRQQPGQSLTLIATANQGSEATYESGFVIDKFPISRPNLTFSTLTVSNMSPEDSSIYLCSGGVNEKLFFGSGTQLSVL.

The chain joins TRBV6-1 to TRBJ1-1, with 8 nucleotides matching TRBD1. The CDR3 is made up of 14 amino acids. Germline V gives CDR1 MNHNS, CDR2 SASEGT. The ends lost 6 bases at V and 6 bases at J; junction bases unmatched: 9. The CDR3 loop reads CASSDRTGSSEAFF. The CDR3 DNA reads TGTGCCAGCAGCGACCGGACAGGGAGTTCTGAAGCTTTCTTT.

The chain is built from TRBV7-6 and TRBJ2-1; tentatively, D is TRBD2 (5 bases). With 5 bases removed from V and 7 bases from J, the gap between germline ends came to 6 bases. The CDR3 contains 11 residues. Per germline, CDR1 SGHVS and CDR2 FNYEAQ. The chain's CDR3 is CASSGGNEQFF. CDR3 bases: TGTGCCAGCAGCGGCGGGAATGAGCAGTTCTTC.

The gene calls are TRBV29-1 and TRBJ2-3, with TRBD2 matching over 7 bases. CDR1 SQVTM and CDR2 ANQGSEA come from the germline V gene. The junction had 9 bases not matched to a gene; V was cut back by 4 bases and J by 2 bases. The CDR3 contains 15 residues. This chain's CDR3 is CSVGEGGWNTDTQYF. CDR3 coding DNA: TGCAGCGTTGGGGAGGGAGGATGGAACACAGATACGCAGTATTTT.

J is TRBJ2-5 and V is TRBV6-1; TRBD2 matches at 12 bases. In germline, CDR1 is MNHNS, CDR2 SASEGT. V lost 7 bases to trimming and J lost 5 bases; unmatched junction nucleotides: 5. The length of the CDR3 is 14 residues. The CDR3, as DNA: TGTGCCAGCAAGGCTAGCGGGAGGGGGGAGACCCAGTACTTC. It codes for CASKASGRGETQYF.

This chain joins TRBV4-1 and TRBJ1-2; no clear D gene. Trimming left V 4 bases short and J 1 base short, with 16 bases between. This CDR3 is 16 amino acids long. The V gene's germline CDR1 is MGHRA and CDR2 YSYEKL. CDR3 sequence reads: CASSPSGAGFNYGYTF. Here the CDR3 DNA reads TGCGCCAGCAGCCCCAGCGGAGCCGGGTTTAACTATGGCTACACCTTC.

This chain joins TRBV5-1 and TRBJ1-2, with D possibly matching TRBD1 (5 bases). The V end lost 1 base, the J end lost 6 bases, and 10 bases lay between the germline ends. The CDR3 runs to 13 residues. Looked up from germline, CDR1 is SGHRS and CDR2 is YFSETQ. The CDR3 here is CASSLRQGDGYTF. The CDR3 DNA sequence: TGCGCCAGCAGCTTGAGGCAGGGCGATGGCTACACCTTC. The full variable domain, rest sourced from reference TRBV5-1 and TRBJ1-2, is KAGVTQTPRYLIKTRGQQVTLSCSPISGHRSVSWYQQTPGQGLQFLFEYFSETQRNKGNFPGRFSGRQFSNSRSEMNVSTLELGDSALYLCASSLRQGDGYTFGSGTRLTVV.

In its sample, this clone was seen a few times. The rearrangement links TRBV28 to TRBJ1-5; D is possibly TRBD1 (6 bases). The CDR3 runs to 12 residues. Per germline, CDR1 MDHEN and CDR2 SYDVKM. With 8 bases removed from V and 6 bases from J, the gap between germline ends came to 11 bases. This chain's CDR3 is CASLDRFQPQHF. The CDR3, as DNA: TGTGCCAGCTTAGACAGGTTTCAGCCCCAGCATTTT.

As DNA, the CDR3 is TGCGCCAGCAGCTTGCGGGGGACGGGGCCAGATACGCAGTATTTT. It is translated as CASSLRGTGPDTQYF. This sequence joins TRBV5-1 and TRBJ2-3, with D perhaps TRBD2 (6 bases). Germline V gives CDR1 SGHRS, CDR2 YFSETQ. CDR3 length: 15 residues. V lost 1 base, J lost 4 bases, and 13 bases lay in between.

The chain is built from TRBV18 and TRBJ1-5; D perhaps matches TRBD1 (5 bases). This CDR3 is 14 amino acids long. CDR1 is KGHSH and CDR2 is LQKENI in the germline V gene. The V end lost 4 bases, the J end lost 4 bases, and 11 bases lay between the germline ends. CDR3 DNA sequence: TGTGCCAGCTCACGGGGCAAGGGTAATCAGCCCCAGCATTTT. Translating gives CASSRGKGNQPQHF.

This chain joins TRBV28 and TRBJ2-7; weak D call: TRBD2 (6 bases). V shed 8 bases and J shed 1 base, with 15 bases lying between them. CDR3 size: 14 residues. CDR1 MDHEN and CDR2 SYDVKM come from the germline V gene. CDR3 region: CASAGFGVSYEQYF. The CDR3 DNA is TGTGCCAGCGCGGGGTTTGGGGTATCCTACGAGCAGTACTTC. Based on the CDR3 plus reference TRBV28 and TRBJ2-7, the full variable domain is DVKVTQSSRYLVKRTGEKVFLECVQDMDHENMFWYRQDPGLGLRLIYFSYDVKMKEKGDIPEGYSVSREKKERFSLILESASTNQTSMYLCASAGFGVSYEQYFGPGTRLTVT.

The chain links TRBV4-1 to TRBJ2-1; 12 bases fit TRBD2. J gave up 7 bases and V 4 bases, and 8 bases lay outside the gene matches. The germline V gene has CDR1 MGHRA and CDR2 YSYEKL. This CDR3 spans 16 amino acids. The chain's CDR3 is CASSLTSSGRANEQFF. The CDR3, as DNA: TGCGCCAGCAGCCTAACCTCTAGCGGGAGGGCAAATGAGCAGTTCTTC.

This clone occurred once. V usage is TRBV7-2 and J usage is TRBJ1-5, with TRBD1 matching 9 bases. V shed 5 bases and J 6 bases; nucleotides not matched to a gene: 5. Germline V gene data show CDR1 as SGHTA and CDR2 as FQGNSA. There are 14 residues in the CDR3. DNA for the CDR3: TGTGCCAGCAGCCCACGGACAGGGGTTCAGCCCCAGCATTTT. Protein: CASSPRTGVQPQHF. The full variable domain, rest sourced from reference TRBV7-2 and TRBJ1-5, is GAGVSQSPSNKVTEKGKDVELRCDPISGHTALYWYRQSLGQGLEFLIYFQGNSAPDKSGLPSDRFSAERTGGSVSTLTIQRTQQEDSAVYLCASSPRTGVQPQHFGDGTRLSIL.

The chain links TRBV19 to TRBJ2-5; 15 nucleotides match TRBD2. V lost 10 bases and J lost 5; bases outside the gene matches: 8. The CDR3 has 15 amino acids. Germline V lookup: CDR1 LNHDA, CDR2 SQIVND (reference sequence). The CDR3 loop reads CATRSGLAGGETQYF. CDR3 sequence (DNA): TGTGCCACCCGATCCGGACTAGCGGGAGGGGAGACCCAGTACTTC.

In nucleotides, the CDR3 is TGTGCCAGCAGTGGTTTCAGGCAGGAACGATTGTTCTTC. This sequence encodes CASSGFRQERLFF. The V gene is TRBV6-1, the J gene TRBJ2-1; D gene unclear. V was clipped by 4 bases and J by 15 bases, with 19 bases between them. CDR3 size: 13 residues. Germline CDR1 reads MNHNS; CDR2 reads SASEGT.